This entry features one TCR beta chain sequence. V was shortened by 9 bases and J by 3 bases, with 11 bases between the two germline ends. The CDR3 contains 12 residues. Germline V gives CDR1 MNHEY, CDR2 SVGAGI. This sample stems from a study of blood T cell repertoires in COVID-19. Study as a whole: The origin of the acute and convalescent COVID-19 samples was the United States, Italy and Spain. From T cells, B-cell-depleted T cells, or PBMCs came the material, which was cDNA or gDNA.

In terms of age and location, participants ranged from about 18 to 90 years and lived in under 30 US areas. Per the study methods: The assay estimated nucleated cells by amplifying reference gene primers. Libraries were prepared by immunoSEQ multiplex PCR; TCRdb keeps only in-frame clonotypes and omits some of them. That table supplies the V and J calls and clone size; D and trimming were determined from the DNA. Of approximately 300,000 clones in the sample, more than 90% were seen once. The source material was PBMCs or T cells enriched from blood (not recorded which). The TCR sequence derives from a woman aged 30 to 39 who had recovered from COVID-19. The chain has TRBV6-5 and TRBJ1-2, with D tentatively TRBD1 (5 bases). The chain's CDR3 is CASRGAYYGYTF. DNA of the CDR3: TGTGCCAGTAGGGGCGCATACTATGGCTACACCTTC.